The 8 T cell receptor beta chains in this list originate from one sample, sequenced in a study of cytomegalovirus exposure and HLA in healthy donors (dated by TCRdb to 2016 to 2017). The library was prepared using the immunoSEQ multiplex PCR assay. For the multiplex PCR, a mixture combining 60 forward primers for TCR Vbeta segments and 13 reverse primers for TCR Jbeta segments was used. TCRdb took over this immuneACCESS table, retaining in-frame rearrangements with V and J assigned. Such tables are incomplete; in checked studies, under half of the missing clones stem from an unresolved V gene, and the remainder is unexplained. The table for this sample lists around 190,000 clones; about 76% of them were counted only once. The ten largest make up about 1.6% of the sample. The sequencing input was PBMCs. These TCRs come from a woman aged 45-65 years in good health and CMV-seronegative.

The rearrangement uses TRBV18 and TRBJ1-1; no clear D gene. The CDR3 is made up of 14 amino acids. Trimming cost V 2 bases and J 11 bases, with 18 bases left between them. Germline CDR1 is KGHSH and CDR2 is LQKENI. The chain's CDR3 is CASSPAPTPRKAFF. The CDR3 nucleotides are TGTGCCAGCTCACCAGCGCCAACACCGCGGAAGGCTTTCTTT. Supplemented by reference TRBV18 and TRBJ1-1, the full variable domain reads NAGVMQNPRHLVRRRGQEARLRCSPMKGHSHVYWYRQLPEEGLKFMVYLQKENIIDESGMPKERFSAEFPKEGPSILRIQQVVRGDSAAYFCASSPAPTPRKAFFGQGTRLTVV.

The chain links TRBV2 to TRBJ1-2; D not resolved. The CDR3 is made up of 13 amino acids. V lost 5 bases, J lost 4 bases, and 11 bases lay in between. Germline assignment: CDR1 SNHLY and CDR2 FYNNEI. CDR3 protein: CASSSTVLYGYTF. In DNA, the CDR3 is TGTGCCAGCAGTTCTACTGTCCTCTATGGCTACACCTTC.

This clone was counted only a few times. The DNA for the CDR3 is TGTGCCAGCAGTTGGACCGGGACAGGGACTGGAAACACCATATATTTT. This codes for CASSWTGTGTGNTIYF. The V gene is TRBV6-5, the J gene TRBJ1-3; 9 bases agree with TRBD1. V dropped 4 bases and J dropped 2; count of bases not matched to a gene: 6. The CDR3 consists of 16 residues. Germline V gives CDR1 MNHEY, CDR2 SVGAGI.

The chain uses TRBV9 and TRBJ2-2; 14 nucleotides match TRBD2. Trimming removed 4 bases from V and 3 bases from J; junction bases left unmatched: 8. This CDR3 comprises 18 residues. CDR1 SGDLS and CDR2 YYNGEE come from the germline V gene. This CDR3 reads CASSTRTSGRSHTGELFF. In DNA form, the CDR3 reads TGTGCCAGCAGCACCCGGACTAGCGGGAGGTCGCACACCGGGGAGCTGTTTTTT.

This chain uses TRBV18 with TRBJ2-3, with D tentatively TRBD1 (5 bases). Germline CDR1 is KGHSH and CDR2 is LQKENI. The CDR3 is 16 residues long. The ends were cut back, 5 bases at V and 0 bases at J, with 15 bases in the middle. The CDR3 DNA sequence: TGTGCCAGCTCAAGGCTCACAGGTTCTAGCACAGATACGCAGTATTTT. Translated: CASSRLTGSSTDTQYF.

The V and J genes are TRBV5-1 and TRBJ1-2; TRBD1 matches 8 bases. Trimming removed 0 bases from V and 3 bases from J; junction bases left unmatched: 13. This CDR3 spans 18 amino acids. Germline CDR1 SGHRS, CDR2 YFSETQ. The CDR3 sequence is CASSLAFGRGRIYYGYTF. CDR3 in DNA: TGCGCCAGCAGCTTGGCCTTCGGCAGGGGGCGGATTTACTATGGCTACACCTTC.

V and J are TRBV29-1 and TRBJ1-1; 7 positions agree with TRBD1. This CDR3 has 13 residues. CDR1 and CDR2 (germline): SQVTM, ANQGSEA. Trimming at V came to 3 bases and at J to 0 bases, leaving 1 base not matched to a gene. CDR3 bases: TGCAGCGTTGATGGACAGGTGAACACTGAAGCTTTCTTT. Translated, it gives CSVDGQVNTEAFF.

The chain uses TRBV7-2 and TRBJ1-1, with D unclear. Trimming removed 0 bases from V and 0 bases from J, with 8 bases in between. The length of the CDR3 is 15 residues. Germline lookup yields CDR1 SGHTA and CDR2 FQGNSA. This chain's CDR3 is CASSLAVQMNTEAFF. CDR3 nucleotide sequence: TGTGCCAGCAGCTTAGCGGTACAGATGAACACTGAAGCTTTCTTT.